This T cell receptor (beta chain) derives from a study of T cells in Graves' hyperthyroidism and ophthalmopathy. General observations from the study: In validation, the model predicted ophthalmopathy. These predictions came a median approximately six months before onset.

Uncontrolled infection, other autoimmune disease, pregnancy and lactation each barred patients from inclusion. Extraction of PBMCs used roughly 9.3 ml of fresh peripheral blood. This clonotype was recorded at least ten times. The antigen is unknown. Losses at the gene ends were 5 bases for V and 7 bases for J; bases not matched to a gene: 9. Germline assignment: CDR1 SGHAT and CDR2 FQNNGV. The CDR3 is made up of 16 amino acids. Researchers amplified the TCR beta CDR3 regions from RNA transcripts. The TCR CDR3 was amplified in a first-round RT-PCR using the HTBI primer set. One entry per CDR3 protein, called by TCRdb with MiXCR from the multiplex PCR reads. The repertoire includes 560,000 or so distinct CDR3 sequences, 15% to 20% of them detected once, and about 50% sits in the top ten.

The gene calls are TRBV11-2 and TRBJ1-5; 12 bases fit TRBD1. Sequenced input: blood. This TCR derives from a man aged 40-49 years with Graves' ophthalmopathy. The CDR3 nucleotides are TGTGCCAGCAGCCCAGGGGGTGGGACAGGGGGCCAGCCCCAGCATTTT. It translates to CASSPGGGTGGQPQHF.